This note documents a single T cell receptor beta chain sequence. What it recognizes is unknown. It was with 60 Vbeta and 13 Jbeta primers that the PCR ran. This table comes from immunoSEQ multiplex PCR, and its TCRdb copy is limited to in-frame clones, with some not included. Of roughly 100,000 clones in the sample, over 65% were seen once. This specimen comes from a study of cytomegalovirus exposure and HLA in healthy donors. Study-wide points: Cytomegalovirus association was listed for 170 or so TCR beta chains. The CMV antigen specificity of a few CMV-associated chains was confirmed through in vitro analysis.

Germline V gene data show CDR1 as LNHDA and CDR2 as SQIVND (reference sequence). The CDR3 runs to 14 residues. Trimming removed 3 bases from V and 3 bases from J, with 8 bases in between. The clonotype was recovered from a man aged 35 to 55 in good health and CMV-seropositive. The sequenced sample was PBMCs. V and J are TRBV19 and TRBJ2-2; the D is unclear. The CDR3 is CASSIWLDTGELFF. The CDR3 DNA sequence: TGTGCCAGTAGTATCTGGCTGGACACCGGGGAGCTGTTTTTT. The whole variable domain, remainder taken from reference TRBV19 and TRBJ2-2, is DGGITQSPKYLFRKEGQNVTLSCEQNLNHDAMYWYRQDPGQGLRLIYYSQIVNDFQKGDIAEGYSVSREKKESFPLTVTSAQKNPTAFYLCASSIWLDTGELFFGEGSRLTVL.